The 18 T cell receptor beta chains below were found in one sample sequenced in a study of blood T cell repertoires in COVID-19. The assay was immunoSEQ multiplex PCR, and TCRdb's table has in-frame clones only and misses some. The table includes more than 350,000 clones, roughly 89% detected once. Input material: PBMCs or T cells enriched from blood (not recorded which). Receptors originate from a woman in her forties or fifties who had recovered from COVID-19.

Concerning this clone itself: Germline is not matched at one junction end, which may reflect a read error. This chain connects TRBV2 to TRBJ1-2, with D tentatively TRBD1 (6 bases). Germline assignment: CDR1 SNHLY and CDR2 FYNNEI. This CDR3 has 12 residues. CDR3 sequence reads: CASREDRPGYTF. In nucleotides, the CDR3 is TGTGCCAGCAGGGAAGACAGGCCTGGCTACACCTTC.

CDR3 loop: CATSTKRGTGVETQYF. The CDR3, as DNA: TGTGCCACCAGCACCAAACGGGGGACAGGGGTGGAGACCCAGTACTTC. The chain carries TRBV15 and TRBJ2-5; 10 bases are a match to TRBD1. CDR1 and CDR2 (germline): LNHNV, YYDKDF (reference sequence). Unmatched junction bases numbered 10, after V lost 4 bases and J lost 5 bases. The CDR3 spans 16 residues.

DNA of the CDR3: TGTGCCAGCAGCTCCGCAGCGGACGGGATGAACACTGAAGCTTTCTTT. Translation: CASSSAADGMNTEAFF. The chain couples TRBV5-5 to TRBJ1-1; D is undetermined. Germline-derived CDR1 and CDR2 are SGHKS and YYEKEE (reference sequence). V was clipped by 3 bases and J by 0 bases, with 15 bases between them. The CDR3 runs to 16 residues.

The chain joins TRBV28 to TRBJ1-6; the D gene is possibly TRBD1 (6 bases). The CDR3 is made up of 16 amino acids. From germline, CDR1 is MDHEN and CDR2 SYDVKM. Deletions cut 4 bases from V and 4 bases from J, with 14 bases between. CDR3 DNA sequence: TGTGCCAGCAGTTCTGAGGGGGAGCAATATAATTCACCCCTCCACTTT. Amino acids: CASSSEGEQYNSPLHF.

CDR3 nucleotide sequence: TGTGCCAGCAGCCAAGTCTCCTCCCAGGGTAGGCTGTTTTTT. This gives the protein CASSQVSSQGRLFF. V and J are TRBV4-2 and TRBJ1-4, with D possibly matching TRBD1 (5 bases). The length of the CDR3 is 14 residues. Looked up from germline, CDR1 is LGHNA and CDR2 is YNFKEQ. V was trimmed by 1 base and J by 14 bases, leaving 17 bases between them.

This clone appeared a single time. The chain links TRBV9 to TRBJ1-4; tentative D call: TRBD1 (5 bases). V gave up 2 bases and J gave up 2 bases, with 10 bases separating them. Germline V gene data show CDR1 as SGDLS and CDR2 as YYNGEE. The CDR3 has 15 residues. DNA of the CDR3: TGTGCCAGCAGCGTGGGGGGAAGCACTAATGAAAAACTGTTTTTT. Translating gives CASSVGGSTNEKLFF.

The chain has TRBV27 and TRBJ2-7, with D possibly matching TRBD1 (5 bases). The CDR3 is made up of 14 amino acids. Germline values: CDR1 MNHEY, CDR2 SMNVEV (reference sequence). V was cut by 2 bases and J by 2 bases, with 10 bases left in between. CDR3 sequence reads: CASSLGADPYEQYF. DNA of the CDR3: TGTGCCAGCAGTTTAGGGGCAGACCCCTACGAGCAGTACTTC.

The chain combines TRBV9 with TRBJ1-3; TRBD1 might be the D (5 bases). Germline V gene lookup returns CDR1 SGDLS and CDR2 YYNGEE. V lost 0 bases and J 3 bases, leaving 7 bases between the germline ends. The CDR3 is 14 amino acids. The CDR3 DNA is TGTGCCAGCAGCGTAGCGCAGGGTGGAAACACCATATATTTT. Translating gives CASSVAQGGNTIYF.

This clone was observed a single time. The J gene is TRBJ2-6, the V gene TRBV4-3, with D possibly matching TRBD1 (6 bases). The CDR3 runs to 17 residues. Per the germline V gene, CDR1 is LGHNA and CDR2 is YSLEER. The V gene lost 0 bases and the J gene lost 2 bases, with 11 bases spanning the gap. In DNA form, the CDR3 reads TGCGCCAGCAGCCAAGAACAATACAGGGCTGGGGCCAACGTCCTGACTTTC. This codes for CASSQEQYRAGANVLTF.

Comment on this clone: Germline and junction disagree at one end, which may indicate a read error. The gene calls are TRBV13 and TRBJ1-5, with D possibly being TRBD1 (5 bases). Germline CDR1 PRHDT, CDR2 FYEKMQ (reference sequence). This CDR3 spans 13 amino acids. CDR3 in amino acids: CASSLGRQPPQHF. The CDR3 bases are TGTGCCAGCAGCCTAGGACGACAGCCGCCCCAGCATTTT.

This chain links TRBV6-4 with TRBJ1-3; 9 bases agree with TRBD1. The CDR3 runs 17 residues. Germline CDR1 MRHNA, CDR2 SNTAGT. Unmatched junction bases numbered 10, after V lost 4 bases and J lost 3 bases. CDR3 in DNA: TGTGCCAGCAGTGGTTATAACAGGGGGCAGGGTGGAAACACCATATATTTT. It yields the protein CASSGYNRGQGGNTIYF.

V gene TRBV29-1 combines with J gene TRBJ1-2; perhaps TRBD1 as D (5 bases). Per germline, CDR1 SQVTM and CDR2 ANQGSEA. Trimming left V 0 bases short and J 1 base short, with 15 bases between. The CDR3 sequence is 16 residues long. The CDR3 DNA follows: TGCAGCGTTGAAGATCGGGCGGGACGCTATAACTATGGCTACACCTTC. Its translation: CSVEDRAGRYNYGYTF.

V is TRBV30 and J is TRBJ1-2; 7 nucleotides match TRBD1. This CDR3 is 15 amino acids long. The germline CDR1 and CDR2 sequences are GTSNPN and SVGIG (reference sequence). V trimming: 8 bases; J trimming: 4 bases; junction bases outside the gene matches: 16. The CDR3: CARDPGTAGIYGYTF. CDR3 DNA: TGTGCCCGCGACCCCGGGACAGCCGGTATCTATGGCTACACCTTC.

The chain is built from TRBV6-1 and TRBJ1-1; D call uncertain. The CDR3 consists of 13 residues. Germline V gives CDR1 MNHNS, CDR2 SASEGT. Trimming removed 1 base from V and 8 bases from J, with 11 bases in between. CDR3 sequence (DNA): TGTGCCAGCAGTGAAGTTTTACGGGAGGAAGCTTTCTTT. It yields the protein CASSEVLREEAFF.

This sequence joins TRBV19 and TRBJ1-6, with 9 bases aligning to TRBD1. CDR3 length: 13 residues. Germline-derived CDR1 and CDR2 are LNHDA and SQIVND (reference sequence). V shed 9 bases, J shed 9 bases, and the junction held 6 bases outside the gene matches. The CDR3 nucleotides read TGTGCCAGCAAGACAGGGGGGAGTTCACCCCTCCACTTT. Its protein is CASKTGGSSPLHF.

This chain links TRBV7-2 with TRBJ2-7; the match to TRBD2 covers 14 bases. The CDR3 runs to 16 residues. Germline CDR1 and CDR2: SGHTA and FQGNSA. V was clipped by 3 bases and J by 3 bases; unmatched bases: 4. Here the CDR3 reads CASSFGTSGGSYEQYF. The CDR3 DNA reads TGTGCCAGCAGCTTTGGGACTAGCGGGGGCAGCTACGAGCAGTACTTC.

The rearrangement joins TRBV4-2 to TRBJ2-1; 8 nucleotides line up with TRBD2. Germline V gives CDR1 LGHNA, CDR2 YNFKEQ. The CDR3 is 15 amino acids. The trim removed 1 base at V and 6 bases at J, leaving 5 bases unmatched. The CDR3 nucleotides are TGTGCCAGCAGCCAAGTGGCGGGGGGCCTCAATGAGCAGTTCTTC. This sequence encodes CASSQVAGGLNEQFF.

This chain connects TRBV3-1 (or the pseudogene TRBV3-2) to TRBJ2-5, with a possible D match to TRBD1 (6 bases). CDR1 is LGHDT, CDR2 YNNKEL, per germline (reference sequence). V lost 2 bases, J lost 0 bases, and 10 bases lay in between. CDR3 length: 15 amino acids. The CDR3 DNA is TGTGCCAGCAGCCAAAGGACAGCCAACCAAGAGACCCAGTACTTC. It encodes CASSQRTANQETQYF.